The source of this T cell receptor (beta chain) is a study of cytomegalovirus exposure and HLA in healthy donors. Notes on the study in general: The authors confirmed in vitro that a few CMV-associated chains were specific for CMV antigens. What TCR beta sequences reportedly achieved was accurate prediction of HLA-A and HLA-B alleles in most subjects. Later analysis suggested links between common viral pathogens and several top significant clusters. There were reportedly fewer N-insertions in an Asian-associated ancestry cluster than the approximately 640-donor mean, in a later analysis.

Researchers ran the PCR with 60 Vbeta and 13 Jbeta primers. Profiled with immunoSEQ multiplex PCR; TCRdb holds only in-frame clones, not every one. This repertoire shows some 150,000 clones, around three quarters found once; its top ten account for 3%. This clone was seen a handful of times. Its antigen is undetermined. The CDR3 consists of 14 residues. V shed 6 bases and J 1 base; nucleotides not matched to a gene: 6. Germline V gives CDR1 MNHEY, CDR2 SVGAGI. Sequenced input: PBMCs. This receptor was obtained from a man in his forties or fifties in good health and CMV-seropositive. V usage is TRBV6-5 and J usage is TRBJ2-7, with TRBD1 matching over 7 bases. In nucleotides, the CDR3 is TGTGCCAGCAGACCGGGACAGAGATCCTACGAGCAGTACTTC. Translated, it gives CASRPGQRSYEQYF.